The 10 T cell receptor beta chains below were found in one sample sequenced in a study of shared T cell receptors in the human thymus (dated by TCRdb to the early 2020s). Library preparation was by the immunoSEQ multiplex PCR assay. TCRdb carries this immuneACCESS record with in-frame sequences only. Its versions omit some clonotypes, under half of them owing to an unresolved V gene in the studies checked, with the rest unexplained. A total of over 350,000 clones appear in this sample, about 95% of them only once. Of the sample, 0.015% to 0.025% falls within the top ten clones. Sequenced sample: thymocytes. The receptors were gathered from a human donor.

The J gene is TRBJ2-1, the V gene TRBV4-3; TRBD2 agrees at 9 bases. V gave up 0 bases and J gave up 8 bases; unmatched junction bases: 8. The CDR3 covers 16 residues. Germline lookup yields CDR1 LGHNA and CDR2 YSLEER. The chain's CDR3 is CASSQDWAGGPHEQFF. In DNA form, the CDR3 reads TGCGCCAGCAGCCAAGATTGGGCGGGAGGGCCCCATGAGCAGTTCTTC.

The rearrangement joins TRBV4-1 to TRBJ2-7; TRBD2 matches 11 bases. Losses at the gene ends were 0 bases for V and 1 base for J; bases not matched to a gene: 14. Germline V gene data show CDR1 as MGHRA and CDR2 as YSYEKL. The CDR3 totals 20 residues. CDR3 sequence (DNA): TGCGCCAGCAGCCAAGATTTTCCTAGCGGGAGGCTCGGTGAGTCCTACGAGCAGTACTTC. Translated: CASSQDFPSGRLGESYEQYF.

The chain has TRBV7-9 and TRBJ2-7, with 9 bases lining up with TRBD1. The trim removed 5 bases at V and 11 bases at J, leaving 4 bases unmatched. CDR1 and CDR2 from the germline V gene are SEHNR and FQNEAQ (reference sequence). The CDR3 runs 11 residues. CDR3 in amino acids: CASSRGQGKYF. The CDR3 region has the DNA TGTGCCAGCAGCCGTGGACAGGGGAAGTACTTC.

The genes are TRBV27 and TRBJ2-7; no clear D gene. The germline V and J ends were trimmed by 7 bases and 3 bases, with 7 bases remaining between them. Germline loops: CDR1 MNHEY, CDR2 SMNVEV (reference sequence). The CDR3 totals 11 residues. The CDR3 nucleotides are TGTGCCAGCACCCCCGACTACGAGCAGTACTTC. Translated, it gives CASTPDYEQYF.

The CDR3 is CAWSSQGTYEQYF. The CDR3, as DNA: TGTGCCTGGAGTTCCCAAGGGACCTACGAGCAGTACTTC. The chain is built from TRBV30 and TRBJ2-7; no firm D call. The V and J ends lost 2 bases and 2 bases respectively, with 10 bases between them. Germline lookup yields CDR1 GTSNPN and CDR2 SVGIG (reference sequence). This CDR3 comprises 13 residues.

The chain employs TRBV10-3 and TRBJ2-7; 8 positions agree with TRBD1. The V segment lost 4 bases and the J segment 0 bases; nucleotides outside the gene matches: 26. Germline V gene sequence: CDR1 ENHRY, CDR2 SYGVKD. This CDR3 region has 22 residues. In DNA form, the CDR3 reads TGTGCCATCAGTGCAATAGGACAGGGTTACTATCAGAGCAAGGCGAGCTCCTACGAGCAGTACTTC. This sequence encodes CAISAIGQGYYQSKASSYEQYF.

This chain links TRBV7-2 with TRBJ1-3; no reliable D call. Germline CDR1 SGHTA, CDR2 FQGNSA. This CDR3 spans 16 amino acids. Trimming stripped 0 bases from V and 4 bases from J, with 13 bases between. Here the CDR3 reads CASSLAVGGFGNTIYF. CDR3 sequence (DNA): TGTGCCAGCAGCTTAGCCGTCGGCGGATTCGGAAACACCATATATTTT.

This clone showed up just a few times. This chain connects TRBV6-1 to TRBJ2-7; D remains unclear. The CDR3 has 15 amino acids. V lost 9 bases and J lost 3, with 21 bases in between. CDR1 and CDR2 (germline): MNHNS, SASEGT. DNA of the CDR3: TGTGCCAGTTGTGGGCTGAGTCATCCGGACTACGAGCAGTACTTC. This translates into CASCGLSHPDYEQYF.

The chain recombines TRBV27 with TRBJ2-1; TRBD2 matches at 16 bases. Germline CDR1 MNHEY, CDR2 SMNVEV (reference sequence). The V and J ends lost 4 bases and 9 bases, in that order; junction bases with no gene match: 3. CDR3 size: 15 residues. This CDR3 reads CASSWGLAGGGEQFF. DNA of the CDR3: TGTGCCAGCAGTTGGGGACTAGCGGGAGGGGGTGAGCAGTTCTTC.

The V call is TRBV27, the J call TRBJ1-5; TRBD1 aligns across 7 bases. The V gene end was trimmed by 2 bases and the J gene end by 8 bases; junction bases not matched to a gene: 18. CDR1 MNHEY and CDR2 SMNVEV come from the germline V gene (reference sequence). CDR3 length: 18 amino acids. Here the CDR3 DNA reads TGTGCCAGCAGTTTAACTCCGTCGACAGGGCAAGGAAGGGAGCCCCAGCATTTT. Residues: CASSLTPSTGQGREPQHF.